One T cell receptor beta chain is described in this entry. Its antigen is not known. The data are from a study of persistence of HIV-infected CD4 T cells. The stimulus was an HIV-1 Gag 15-mer peptide pool, approximately 0.93 ug/peptide/mL. CD40L/CD69 double-negative CD45RO-high memory CD4+ T cells were collected. This was the immunoSEQ version 4 assay in survey mode. Clones were read by immunoSEQ multiplex PCR, and TCRdb kept only the in-frame ones, dropping some. The sample contains about 40,000 clones, approximately 80% of which appear only once. There are 15 residues in the CDR3. V was pared by 5 bases and J by 1 base, with 11 bases between. Germline CDR1 and CDR2: KGHSH and LQKENI.

The source was CD4+ T cells sorted from PBMCs after approximately 18-hour stimulation, collected from a patient who received antiretroviral therapy. V gene TRBV18 combines with J gene TRBJ2-2; D might be TRBD1 (5 bases). The clonotype was recovered from an adult man with HIV who was CMV-seropositive. The CDR3 reads CASSTTERNTGELFF. CDR3 coding DNA: TGTGCCAGCTCAACGACAGAGAGGAACACCGGGGAGCTGTTTTTT.